This T cell receptor beta chain was observed in a study of identical twins. This clonotype appeared many times. TCRdb re-analysed the 5' RACE reads in MiXCR, keeping a single row per CDR3 protein. This sample yields approximately 230,000 distinct CDR3 sequences, of which roughly 7.1% are seen a single time; less than 15% belongs to the top ten. The germline V and J ends were trimmed by 1 base and 7 bases, with 14 bases remaining between them. From germline, CDR1 is DFQATT and CDR2 SNEGSKA (reference sequence). This CDR3 has 14 amino acids. These data are also associated with another study on T cells expressing NK-cell markers. As that report states: Among the eight sequenced donors, seven tested HCMV-seropositive and one tested seronegative. Each of roughly six donors carried dominant NKG2C+ clonotypes accounting for roughly 1.0-7.5% of CD8+ T cells.

The chain couples TRBV20-1 to TRBJ2-4, with a possible D match to TRBD1 (6 bases). This TCR came from a young woman in good health. The sequenced sample was CD8+ T cells sorted from blood. As DNA, the CDR3 is TGCAGTGCTAGAGTAATGGGGGCTTGGAACATTCAGTACTTC. It is translated as CSARVMGAWNIQYF.